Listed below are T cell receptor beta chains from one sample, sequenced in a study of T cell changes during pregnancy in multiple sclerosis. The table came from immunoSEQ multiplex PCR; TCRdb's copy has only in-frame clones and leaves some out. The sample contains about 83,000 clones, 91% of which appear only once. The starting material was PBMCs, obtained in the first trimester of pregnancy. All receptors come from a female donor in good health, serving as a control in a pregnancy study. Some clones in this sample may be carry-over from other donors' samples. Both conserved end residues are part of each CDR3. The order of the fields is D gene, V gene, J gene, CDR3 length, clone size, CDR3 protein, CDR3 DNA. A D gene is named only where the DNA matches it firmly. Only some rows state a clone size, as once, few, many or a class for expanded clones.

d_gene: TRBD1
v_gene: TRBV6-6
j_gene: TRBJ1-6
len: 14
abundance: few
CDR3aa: CASSGQGISSPLHF
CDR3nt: TGTGCCAGCAGTGGACAGGGGATTTCTTCACCCCTCCACTTT

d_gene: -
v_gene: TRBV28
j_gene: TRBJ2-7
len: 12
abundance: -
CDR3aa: CASSQGSYEQYF
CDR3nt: TGTGCCAGCAGCCAGGGTTCCTACGAGCAGTACTTC

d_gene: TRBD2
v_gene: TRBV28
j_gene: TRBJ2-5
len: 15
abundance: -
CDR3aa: CASSLTLPGGETQYF
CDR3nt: TGTGCCAGCAGTTTAACCCTGCCGGGGGGAGAGACCCAGTACTTC

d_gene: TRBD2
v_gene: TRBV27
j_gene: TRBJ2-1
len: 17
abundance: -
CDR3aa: CASSLSWLAGSGNEQFF
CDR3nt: TGTGCCAGCAGTTTATCGTGGCTAGCGGGATCTGGAAATGAGCAGTTCTTC

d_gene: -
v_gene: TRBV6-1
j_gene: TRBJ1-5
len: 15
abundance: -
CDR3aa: CASSEARLGGQPQHF
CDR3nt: TGTGCCAGCAGTGAAGCGCGGCTAGGAGGTCAGCCCCAGCATTTT

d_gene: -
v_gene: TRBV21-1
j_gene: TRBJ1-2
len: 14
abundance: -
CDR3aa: CASSTNDRFYGYTF
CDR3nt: TGTGCCAGCAGCACAAACGACAGGTTCTATGGCTACACCTTC

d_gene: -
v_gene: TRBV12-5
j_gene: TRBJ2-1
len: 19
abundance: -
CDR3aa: CASGFWPGTSRSSYNEQFF
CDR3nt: TGTGCTAGTGGTTTCTGGCCCGGGACTTCAAGGAGCTCCTACAATGAGCAGTTCTTC

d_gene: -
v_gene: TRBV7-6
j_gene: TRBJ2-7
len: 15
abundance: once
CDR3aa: CASSIRRGGRVEQYF
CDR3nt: TGTGCCAGCAGCATAAGACGCGGGGGCCGCGTGGAGCAGTACTTC

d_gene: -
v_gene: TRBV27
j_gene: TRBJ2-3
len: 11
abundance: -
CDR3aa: CASTEGAAQYF
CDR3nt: TGTGCCAGCACCGAAGGGGCGGCGCAGTATTTT

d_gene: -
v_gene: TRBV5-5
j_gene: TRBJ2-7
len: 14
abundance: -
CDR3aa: CASSPGLSTYEQYF
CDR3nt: TGTGCCAGCAGCCCGGGACTTTCCACCTACGAGCAGTACTTC

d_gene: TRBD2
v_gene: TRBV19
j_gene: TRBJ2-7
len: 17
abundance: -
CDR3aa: CASSARLAGGMVGEQYF
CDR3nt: TGTGCCAGTAGCGCCCGACTAGCGGGAGGTATGGTTGGCGAGCAGTACTTC

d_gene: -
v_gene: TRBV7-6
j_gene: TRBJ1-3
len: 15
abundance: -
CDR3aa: CASSRDISSGNTIYF
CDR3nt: TGTGCCAGCAGCAGAGACATCTCCTCTGGAAACACCATATATTTT

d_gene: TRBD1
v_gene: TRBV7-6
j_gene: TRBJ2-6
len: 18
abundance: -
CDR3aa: CASSPRTGEGVGANVLTF
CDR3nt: TGTGCCAGCAGCCCCAGGACAGGGGAGGGAGTGGGGGCCAACGTCCTGACTTTC

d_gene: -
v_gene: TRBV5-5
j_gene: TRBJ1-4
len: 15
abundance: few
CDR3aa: CASSLGPGLREKLFF
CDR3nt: TGTGCCAGCAGCTTGGGGCCGGGACTCAGGGAAAAACTGTTTTTT

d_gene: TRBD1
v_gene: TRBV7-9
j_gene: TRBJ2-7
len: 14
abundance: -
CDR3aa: CASSLERQGYEQYF
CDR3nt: TGTGCCAGCAGCTTAGAGCGACAGGGGTACGAGCAGTACTTC

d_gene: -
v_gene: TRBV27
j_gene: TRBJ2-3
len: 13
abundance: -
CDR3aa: CASSFFLTDTQYF
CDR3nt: TGTGCCAGCAGTTTCTTCCTCACAGATACGCAGTATTTT

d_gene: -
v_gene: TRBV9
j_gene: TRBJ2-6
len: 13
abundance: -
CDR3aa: CASSEHGANVLTF
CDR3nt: TGTGCCAGCAGCGAGCACGGGGCCAACGTCCTGACTTTC

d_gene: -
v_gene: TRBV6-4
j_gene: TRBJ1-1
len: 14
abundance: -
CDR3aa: CASSDSPGSPEAFF
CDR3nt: TGTGCCAGCAGTGACTCACCCGGGTCCCCTGAAGCTTTCTTT

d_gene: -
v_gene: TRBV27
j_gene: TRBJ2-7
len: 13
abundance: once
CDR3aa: CASSLKPGYEQYF
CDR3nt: TGTGCCAGCAGTTTAAAACCGGGTTACGAGCAGTACTTC

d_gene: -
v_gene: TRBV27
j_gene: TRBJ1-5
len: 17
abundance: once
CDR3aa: CASSLSPQVYSNQPQHF
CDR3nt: TGTGCCAGCAGTTTATCACCACAGGTTTATAGCAATCAGCCCCAGCATTTT

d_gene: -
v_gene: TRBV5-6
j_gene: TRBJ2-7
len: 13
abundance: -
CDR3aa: CASSLTVPYEQYF
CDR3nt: TGTGCCAGCAGCTTGACGGTCCCCTACGAGCAGTACTTC

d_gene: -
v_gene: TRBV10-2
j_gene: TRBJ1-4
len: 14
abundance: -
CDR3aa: CASTERGGCEKLFF
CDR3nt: TGCGCCAGCACTGAACGGGGAGGGTGTGAAAAACTGTTTTTT

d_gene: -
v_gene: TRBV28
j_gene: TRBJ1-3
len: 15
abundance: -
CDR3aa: CASGAPGSGGNTIYF
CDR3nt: TGTGCCAGCGGGGCTCCAGGGTCCGGTGGAAACACCATATATTTT

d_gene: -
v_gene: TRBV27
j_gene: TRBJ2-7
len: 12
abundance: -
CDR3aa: CASRSGGNEQYF
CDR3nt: TGTGCCAGCAGATCTGGAGGGAACGAGCAGTACTTC

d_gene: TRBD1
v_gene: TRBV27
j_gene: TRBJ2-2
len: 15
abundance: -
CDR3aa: CASSFGTAFTGELFF
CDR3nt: TGTGCCAGCAGTTTCGGGACAGCTTTCACCGGGGAGCTGTTTTTT

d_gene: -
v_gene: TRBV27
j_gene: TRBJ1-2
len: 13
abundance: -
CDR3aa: CASSPSANYGYTF
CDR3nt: TGTGCCAGCAGTCCGAGCGCTAACTATGGCTACACCTTC

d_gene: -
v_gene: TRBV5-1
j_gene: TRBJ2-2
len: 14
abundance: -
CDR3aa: CASSSKINTGELFF
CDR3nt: TGCGCCAGCAGTAGTAAGATTAACACCGGGGAGCTGTTTTTT

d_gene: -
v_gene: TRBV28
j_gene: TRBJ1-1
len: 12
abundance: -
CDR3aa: CASSFGNTEAFF
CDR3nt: TGTGCCAGCAGCTTCGGGAACACTGAAGCTTTCTTT

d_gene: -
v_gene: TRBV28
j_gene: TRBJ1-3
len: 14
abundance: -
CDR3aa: CASRTGGPGNTIYF
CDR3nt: TGTGCCAGCAGGACCGGGGGGCCAGGAAACACCATATATTTT

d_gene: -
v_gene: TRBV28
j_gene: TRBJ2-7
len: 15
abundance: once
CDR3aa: CASSTGAGAGYEQYF
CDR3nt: TGTGCCAGCAGTACGGGTGCAGGGGCAGGATACGAGCAGTACTTC

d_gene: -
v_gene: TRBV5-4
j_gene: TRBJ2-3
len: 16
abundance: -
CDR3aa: CASSLVGGPGGDTQYF
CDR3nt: TGTGCCAGCAGCTTGGTGGGGGGGCCGGGTGGAGATACGCAGTATTTT

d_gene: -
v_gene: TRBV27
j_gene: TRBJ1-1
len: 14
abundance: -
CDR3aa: CASSPLQGNTEAFF
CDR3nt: TGTGCCAGCAGTCCTCTACAGGGTAACACTGAAGCTTTCTTT

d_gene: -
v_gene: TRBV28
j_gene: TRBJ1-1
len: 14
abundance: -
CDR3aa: CASSLPSGNTEAFF
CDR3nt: TGTGCCAGCAGTTTACCGTCAGGGAACACTGAAGCTTTCTTT

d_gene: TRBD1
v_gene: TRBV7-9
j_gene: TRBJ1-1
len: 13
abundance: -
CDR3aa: CASSSRDRTEAFF
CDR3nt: TGTGCCAGCAGCTCGCGGGACAGAACTGAAGCTTTCTTT

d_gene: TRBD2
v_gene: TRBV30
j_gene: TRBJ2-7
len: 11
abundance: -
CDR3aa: CAWDTTGGQYF
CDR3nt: TGTGCCTGGGATACGACGGGGGGGCAGTACTTC

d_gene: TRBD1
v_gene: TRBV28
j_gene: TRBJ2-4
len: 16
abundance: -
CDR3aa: CASSALTGEAKNIQYF
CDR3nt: TGTGCCAGCAGTGCGTTAACAGGGGAAGCCAAAAACATTCAGTACTTC

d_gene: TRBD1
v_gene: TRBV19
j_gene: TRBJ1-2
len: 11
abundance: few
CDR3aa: CAATGGAGYTF
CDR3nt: TGTGCGGCGACAGGGGGGGCTGGCTACACCTTC